What follows are 4 T cell receptor beta chains derived from one specimen sequenced in a study of post-analysis software for immune sequencing data. The study, taken as a whole, reports: Compared with controls, patients had more of five TRBV segments, including TRBV5-6, TRBV5-1 and TRBV20-1.

Prepared libraries of TCR beta cDNA carried unique molecular identifiers. TCRdb re-analysed the PCR reads in MiXCR, keeping a single row per CDR3 protein. This sample has around 770,000 distinct CDR3 sequences, with approximately 44% found just once. Which antigens these TCRs recognize remains unknown. The sequenced material came from blood. The receptors shown here come from a girl aged 10 to 17 with multiple sclerosis.

The genes are TRBV12-3 or TRBV12-4 and TRBJ2-5, with D perhaps TRBD1 (6 bases). This CDR3 region has 15 residues. Trimming removed 5 bases at V and 5 bases at J, with 18 bases between. CDR3 sequence (DNA): TGTGCCAGCAGTCCCCCCCGGGCAGGGGTCGAGACCCAGTACTTC. Its protein is CASSPPRAGVETQYF.

In its sample, this clonotype was seen a few times. The rearrangement uses TRBV9 and TRBJ2-4; 13 bases match TRBD2. The J call may be wrong; the DNA end is better matched by TRBJ2-7. The CDR3 covers 17 residues. CDR1 SGDLS and CDR2 YYNGEE come from the germline V gene. CDR3 DNA: TGTGCCAGCAGCCCTTCCCCAACTAGCGGGAGGGCTTACGAGCAGTACTTC. Translated, it gives CASSPSPTSGRAYEQYF.

The chain recombines TRBV6-1 with TRBJ2-7, with TRBD2 as a possible D gene (5 bases). Deletions cut 7 bases from V and 3 bases from J, with 10 bases between. The CDR3 covers 12 residues. Germline assignment: CDR1 MNHNS and CDR2 SASEGT. CDR3 sequence: CASTWTDYEQYF. For the CDR3, the DNA is TGTGCCAGCACCTGGACTGACTACGAGCAGTACTTC.

In this sample, this clonotype turned up once. At one end, the junction sequence differs from germline, possibly due to a read error. The chain uses TRBV13 and TRBJ2-1; D is unresolved. This CDR3 has 16 amino acids. Germline V gene lookup returns CDR1 PRHDT and CDR2 FYEKMQ (reference sequence). CDR3 protein: CASSGGPRGSHNEQFF. CDR3 nucleotide sequence: TGTGCCAGCAGTGGTGGGCCACGAGGCTCCCACAATGAGCAGTTCTTC.